This T cell receptor beta chain emerged from a study of blood T cell repertoires in COVID-19 (dated by TCRdb to about 2020). About the investigation overall: Collaborator samples came from the United States, Italy and Spain and covered acute and convalescent phases of COVID-19. The material from the prospective study consisted of cDNA or gDNA derived from T cells, B-cell-depleted T cells, or PBMCs. Deeply sampled blood TCRbeta repertoires from subjects exposed to, actively infected with, or recovered from COVID-19 were included in the dataset. The repertoires were released in a freely available public database intended as a resource for research on the immune response to SARS-CoV-2. The samples were drawn from two sources: the first 160 participants of the ongoing ImmuneRACE study, and 1,254 subjects contributed by 6 global collaborators. Sample metadata almost always included a de-identified subject ID, COVID-19 status, age in years and sex. Where available, HLA class I and class II types were taken from metadata supplied by the sample provider and were not determined by assay-based typing. The investigation overall reported the following: The quantity of clinical and demographic metadata differed by source and by participant and was supplied without curation.

TCRbeta CDR3 regions were amplified from genomic DNA by means of the immunoSEQ Assay, a bias-controlled multiplex PCR. On the study's bioinformatics: Nucleated cell counts per sample were estimated from amplification of reference gene primers within the assay. To quantify the absolute abundance of each unique TCRbeta CDR3 rearrangement, sequence reads were collapsed and filtered. Productive Simpson clonality was computed per sample as the square root of Simpson's diversity index over productive rearrangements. Not all clones reach the TCRdb copy of this immuneACCESS table, which keeps in-frame sequences only. Checked studies attribute under half of the gap to unresolved V genes and leave the rest unexplained. The D gene and trimming were derived from the DNA, and the V and J assignments and clone size from that table. A total of over 150,000 clones appear in this sample, about four fifths of them only once. Over 6.5% of the sample comes from the top ten.

Ends trimmed: V by 5 bases, J by 2 bases; bases unmatched to a gene: 4. The CDR3 sequence holds 14 residues, the cysteine and phenylalanine included. Of all the DNA, just the CDR3 is kept, 42 bases in frame from base 1. Looking up the germline V gene (reference sequence) yields CDR1 SGHNT and CDR2 YYREEE. As regards this clone: Which antigen it targets is not known. The sample holds no much larger clone one base away, and base qualities are not on file.

Enrolling through a virtual design, the prospective study's participants ranged in age from about 18 to 89 years and lived across 20 to 30 United States geographic areas. To assign participants to cohorts, the prospective study relied on clinical history that participants themselves reported in a screening survey and a study questionnaire. ImmuneRACE Cohort 3 recovered participants were defined by two consecutive negative NP/OP PCR tests, healthcare professional clearance, or symptom resolution. In the prospective study, mobile phlebotomists collected whole blood, serum and a nasopharyngeal or oropharyngeal swab from each participant. Participants in the prospective study had the option to provide additional blood draws and questionnaires over a roughly 2-month period. Before DNA extraction, blood samples from the prospective study were shipped at room temperature or frozen.

The receptor's source is a middle-aged man who had recovered from COVID-19. The sequenced sample consisted of PBMCs or T cells enriched from blood (not recorded which). The chain is made from TRBV5-4 and TRBJ1-3; TRBD1 aligns with 7 central bases. The CDR3 corresponds to CASRPDRAGNTIYF. In nucleotide form, the sequence is TGTGCCAGCAGACCAGACAGGGCTGGAAACACCATATATTTT.